This T cell receptor (beta chain) was sequenced during a study of technical replicates of blood from a few donors. Profiling relied on immunoSEQ multiplex PCR, and the TCRdb table lists in-frame clones only, not all of them. Counted here are roughly 80,000 clones, approximately 94% occurring once; the ten biggest clones make up approximately 0.4%. The sequence was obtained from a human donor in good health. Source material: T cells isolated from PBMCs.

The CDR3 sequence is CASSEIGRTEAFF. The CDR3 region has the DNA TGTGCCAGCAGTGAAATAGGGAGGACTGAAGCTTTCTTT. The chain has TRBV6-1 and TRBJ1-1; the D is unclear. Germline V gene lookup returns CDR1 MNHNS and CDR2 SASEGT. Trimming removed 2 bases at V and 5 bases at J, with 9 bases between. There are 13 residues in the CDR3.